Detailed here is one T cell receptor (beta chain). Trimming removed 4 bases from V and 3 bases from J, with 10 bases in between. Germline CDR1 LNHDA, CDR2 SQIVND (reference sequence). This CDR3 spans 14 amino acids. These data come from a study of blood T cell repertoires in COVID-19. At the level of the study: Acute and convalescent COVID-19 specimens originated in the United States, Italy and Spain. Sources were T cells, B-cell-depleted T cells, or PBMCs; the material itself was cDNA or gDNA.

Original data processing: Amplification of reference gene primers was used by the study to estimate nucleated cell counts. Some clones are missing from TCRdb's copy, which holds only in-frame ones; the method was immunoSEQ multiplex PCR. Clonal size and the V and J genes are those of that table, whereas D and trimming came from the DNA. The sample gives fewer than 120,000 clones, around 68% of which show up once; around 7.3% is in the top ten. This clonotype originated in a woman aged 55-69 years with acute or convalescent COVID-19. The source material was peripheral blood. V usage is TRBV19 and J usage is TRBJ1-5; D is perhaps TRBD1 (6 bases). CDR3: CASSNREDNQPQHF. The DNA of the CDR3 is TGTGCCAGTAGTAACAGGGAAGACAATCAGCCCCAGCATTTT. The whole variable domain, remainder taken from reference TRBV19 and TRBJ1-5, is DGGITQSPKYLFRKEGQNVTLSCEQNLNHDAMYWYRQDPGQGLRLIYYSQIVNDFQKGDIAEGYSVSREKKESFPLTVTSAQKNPTAFYLCASSNREDNQPQHFGDGTRLSIL.